The 3 T cell receptor beta chains below all came from one sample that was sequenced in a study of neurological immune-mediated disorders. TCRdb called the 5' RACE reads again in MiXCR, with one record for every CDR3 protein. The table records fewer than 45,000 distinct CDR3 sequences, about 2.3% of them present only once. The sample comprised PBMCs. The receptors here all came from a man aged 25-45 years with multiple sclerosis.

This clonotype has at least ten counts. The chain couples TRBV12-3 or TRBV12-4 to TRBJ1-5; 7 bases line up with TRBD1. This CDR3 spans 13 amino acids. Trimming took 4 bases from V and 6 from J; bases not matched to a gene: 3. The CDR3 here is CASSSTGFQPQHF. The CDR3 region has the DNA TGTGCCAGCAGTTCGACAGGGTTTCAGCCCCAGCATTTT.

This clonotype showed up many times. V and J are TRBV20-1 and TRBJ2-7; a possible D gene is TRBD2 (5 bases). Per the germline V gene, CDR1 is DFQATT and CDR2 is SNEGSKA (reference sequence). Trimming took 1 base from V and 2 from J, leaving 9 bases between them. The CDR3 extends over 13 amino acids. The CDR3 sequence: CSARAKGAYEQYF. The CDR3 DNA reads TGCAGTGCTAGAGCCAAGGGAGCCTACGAGCAGTACTTC.

This clonotype was recorded many times. The gene calls are TRBV20-1 and TRBJ2-3; 8 positions agree with TRBD1. The J segment lost 5 bases and the V segment lost 1 base, leaving 8 bases of the junction unmatched. The CDR3 is made up of 15 amino acids. The germline CDR1 and CDR2 sequences are DFQATT and SNEGSKA (reference sequence). CDR3 nucleotides: TGCAGTGCTAGAGGGGGTCAACAGGGGGGAGATACGCAGTATTTT. It translates to CSARGGQQGGDTQYF.